Below, 9 T cell receptor beta chains from the same sample are listed, as sequenced in a study of blood T cell repertoires in COVID-19. The data were produced by immunoSEQ multiplex PCR, yet TCRdb's version contains in-frame clones alone and is incomplete. The table has around 130,000 clones, around nine tenths seen once. The specimen was peripheral blood. The origin of the receptors is a man in his sixties or seventies with active COVID-19.

The rearrangement links TRBV5-8 to TRBJ2-5; the D is unclear. V lost 0 bases to trimming and J lost 5 bases, with 8 bases between them. The CDR3 consists of 13 residues. Germline CDR1 reads SGHTS; CDR2 reads YDEGEE. This CDR3 reads CASSLGARETQYF. CDR3 DNA sequence: TGTGCCAGCAGCTTGGGGGCCAGGGAGACCCAGTACTTC.

The chain links TRBV28 to TRBJ2-5; 13 bases line up with TRBD2. Germline values: CDR1 MDHEN, CDR2 SYDVKM. Trimming removed 1 base from V and 5 bases from J; junction bases left unmatched: 13. CDR3 size: 19 residues. The CDR3 sequence is CASSLSRGTSGTKFETQYF. CDR3 DNA sequence: TGTGCCAGCAGTTTATCCCGTGGGACTAGCGGGACCAAGTTCGAGACCCAGTACTTC. The whole variable domain, remainder taken from reference TRBV28 and TRBJ2-5, is DVKVTQSSRYLVKRTGEKVFLECVQDMDHENMFWYRQDPGLGLRLIYFSYDVKMKEKGDIPEGYSVSREKKERFSLILESASTNQTSMYLCASSLSRGTSGTKFETQYFGPGTRLLVL.

There are a few counts of this clone. The rearrangement links TRBV10-1 to TRBJ2-3, with 11 bases lining up with TRBD2. V lost 2 bases to trimming and J lost 2 bases; unmatched junction nucleotides: 9. Germline CDR1 and CDR2: WNHNN and SYGVQD (reference sequence). The CDR3 extends over 18 amino acids. DNA for the CDR3: TGCGCCAGCAGTGAGGGGGCTAGCGGGAGGAGAGACACAGATACGCAGTATTTT. Protein sequence: CASSEGASGRRDTDTQYF.

This clone was recorded only once. V gene TRBV19 combines with J gene TRBJ2-7, with D maybe TRBD1 (6 bases). The V and J ends lost 6 bases and 0 bases respectively, with 9 bases between them. The CDR3 is made up of 13 amino acids. Per germline, CDR1 LNHDA and CDR2 SQIVND (reference sequence). CDR3 residues: CASSPTGSYEQYF. The CDR3 DNA is TGTGCCAGTAGCCCGACAGGCTCCTACGAGCAGTACTTC.

The rearrangement joins TRBV5-1 to TRBJ2-7; 12 bases line up with TRBD1. V lost 3 bases, J lost 2 bases, and 3 bases stayed unmatched. The CDR3 is 15 residues long. Germline CDR1 reads SGHRS; CDR2 reads YFSETQ. This CDR3 reads CASSSGTGGPYEQYF. The CDR3 DNA follows: TGCGCCAGCAGCTCCGGGACAGGGGGCCCCTACGAGCAGTACTTC.

The rearrangement uses TRBV7-3 and TRBJ2-2, with TRBD1 matching over 7 bases. With 1 base clipped from V and 4 bases from J, the junction kept 3 bases outside the gene matches. CDR3 size: 15 residues. CDR1 and CDR2 (germline): SGHTA, FQGTGA. Written as DNA, the CDR3 is TGTGCCAGCAGCTTAATACCAGGGGGCACCGGGGAGCTGTTTTTT. It encodes CASSLIPGGTGELFF. The variable domain in full, completed from reference TRBV7-3 and TRBJ2-2, reads GAGVSQTPSNKVTEKGKYVELRCDPISGHTALYWYRQSLGQGPEFLIYFQGTGAADDSGLPNDRFFAVRPEGSVSTLKIQRTERGDSAVYLCASSLIPGGTGELFFGEGSRLTVL.

The gene calls are TRBV30 and TRBJ1-1; D is unresolved. Trimming left V 3 bases short and J 3 bases short, with 5 bases between. Germline CDR1 reads GTSNPN; CDR2 reads SVGIG (reference sequence). This CDR3 has 11 residues. The CDR3 DNA follows: TGTGCCTGGAGCTACTACACTGAAGCTTTCTTT. Protein sequence: CAWSYYTEAFF.

The chain uses TRBV2 and TRBJ1-5; D gene uncertain. The CDR3 spans 13 residues. CDR1 and CDR2 from the germline V gene are SNHLY and FYNNEI. V lost 3 bases and J lost 6, with 9 bases in between. As DNA, the CDR3 is TGTGCCAGCAGTGACGATGTGAGTCAGCCCCAGCATTTT. This encodes CASSDDVSQPQHF.

The CDR3: CASSIRARQGYYNEQFF. Here the CDR3 DNA reads TGTGCCAGTAGTATAAGGGCGAGACAGGGGTACTACAATGAGCAGTTCTTC. The gene calls are TRBV19 and TRBJ2-1, with TRBD1 matching 8 bases. The CDR3 is 17 amino acids. Germline CDR1 is LNHDA and CDR2 is SQIVND (reference sequence). Germline trimming cut 2 bases from V and 3 bases from J; bases unmatched to any gene: 9.